This T cell receptor beta chain was obtained from a study of shared T cell receptors in the human thymus. The CDR3 totals 15 residues. V was trimmed by 1 base and J by 4 bases, leaving 11 bases between them. The germline CDR1 and CDR2 sequences are MNHNS and SASEGT. Produced via immunoSEQ multiplex PCR; TCRdb's table is partial and in-frame only. The repertoire consists of more than 550,000 clones, with approximately 83% occurring once and the leading ten covering around 0.01%. The data also belong to a second study, concerning human thymus T cells. Turning to that study: Infants, healthy and Finnish, who were having corrective surgery for congenital heart defects served as donors. The thymus tissue came from resections taken during corrective heart surgery. Thymic and blood repertoires appeared to carry a bias in their V and J gene usage. Overlap was high between thymic repertoires from unrelated individuals, as reported in related research.

The chain is built from TRBV6-1 and TRBJ1-5; tentatively, D is TRBD1 (5 bases). The sequencing sample was made of thymocytes. This receptor was taken from a girl less than two years old with a congenital heart defect. This chain's CDR3 is CASSEEGKGNQPQHF. As DNA, the CDR3 is TGTGCCAGCAGTGAAGAGGGTAAGGGGAATCAGCCCCAGCATTTT.